One and the same sample provided the 18 T cell receptor beta chains below, sequenced in a study of CXCR3-negative and CXCR3-positive naive CD8 T cells (dated by TCRdb to the late 2010s). On the study overall, not on this receptor specifically: TRB CDR3s from CXCR3-positive naive cells showed higher hydrophobicity (lower Kidera factor 4), lower energy, and higher strength and volume indices than CXCR3-negative naive cells.

These TCRs' antigens remain unknown. These reads were obtained on a NextSeq 550. The Human TCR Profiling Kit (MiLaboratory) was used to prepare UMI-labeled 5' RACE TRB cDNA libraries. TCRdb reanalyzed the reads, keeping one entry per CDR3 protein sequence and omitting DNA. The sample table includes around 84,000 distinct CDR3 sequences. The top ten hold around 0.82% of the sample. Source material: naive CXCR3+ CD8+ T cells from blood. The intended sense of this specimen's cell subset or site label: CD45RO-CCR7+CD27+CD95- naive CD8+ T cells expressing CXCR3 (TNR3+). The source of these receptors is a human donor in good health. Some clones in this sample may be carry-over from other donors' samples.

V usage is TRBV20-1 and J usage is TRBJ1-1. The CDR3 contains 12 residues. The germline CDR1 and CDR2 sequences are DFQATT and SNEGSKA (reference sequence). CDR3 amino acids: CSALSEHTEAFF.

The chain has TRBV28 and TRBJ2-3; TCRdb's assignment of TRBD1 cannot be checked, as there is no DNA. The CDR3 runs to 14 residues. Germline V gives CDR1 MDHEN, CDR2 SYDVKM. The CDR3 region is CASSLGGSTDTQYF.

The chain is built from TRBV28 and TRBJ2-3; TCRdb's assignment of TRBD2 cannot be checked, as there is no DNA. This CDR3 contains 18 residues. Germline V gene sequence: CDR1 MDHEN, CDR2 SYDVKM. The CDR3 region is CASSFPRTSGRSPDTQYF.

The chain is built from TRBV29-1 and TRBJ2-5; no DNA is available, so the TRBD1 call from TCRdb remains unchecked. Germline lookup yields CDR1 SQVTM and CDR2 ANQGSEA. This CDR3 spans 14 amino acids. CDR3 sequence reads: CSVVGQTYQETQYF.

This chain connects TRBV7-6 to TRBJ1-1; TCRdb gives TRBD1 as the D gene, but with no DNA this cannot be confirmed. The CDR3 loop spans 15 amino acids. The germline V gene encodes CDR1 SGHVS and CDR2 FNYEAQ. CDR3 sequence reads: CASSLAGTANTEAFF. The full variable domain, with the rest looked up from reference TRBV7-6 and TRBJ1-1, is GAGVSQSPRYKVTKRGQDVALRCDPISGHVSLYWYRQALGQGPEFLTYFNYEAQQDKSGLPNDRFSAERPEGSISTLTIQRTEQRDSAMYRCASSLAGTANTEAFFGQGTRLTVV.

The chain recombines TRBV20-1 with TRBJ2-7; the D gene TCRdb calls, TRBD2, cannot be checked with no DNA. Germline V CDR1 and CDR2: DFQATT, SNEGSKA (reference sequence). This CDR3 comprises 13 residues. The CDR3 spells CSASWARDYEQYF.

This sequence joins TRBV7-9 and TRBJ2-3. The CDR3 loop spans 14 amino acids. Germline loops: CDR1 SEHNR, CDR2 FQNEAQ (reference sequence). Here the CDR3 reads CASSLQLDGNTQYF.

The V gene is TRBV27, the J gene TRBJ2-7; lacking DNA, the TRBD1 call made by TCRdb goes unchecked. CDR1 MNHEY and CDR2 SMNVEV come from the germline V gene (reference sequence). This CDR3 contains 16 residues. The chain's CDR3 is CASSFKRDRKLYEQYF.

CDR3 loop: CASSFGSTDTQYF. The J gene is TRBJ2-3, the V gene TRBV28. Germline V gives CDR1 MDHEN, CDR2 SYDVKM. The CDR3 totals 13 residues.

The V call is TRBV25-1, the J call TRBJ2-7; the D call of TRBD1 rests on TCRdb alone, since no DNA is present to check it. The V gene's germline CDR1 is MGHDK and CDR2 SYGVNS. The CDR3 contains 14 residues. The chain's CDR3 is CASSDGTGAYEQYF.

The chain uses TRBV29-1 and TRBJ1-2; TCRdb's D call, TRBD1, is unchecked because there is no DNA. The CDR3 consists of 14 residues. Per the germline V gene, CDR1 is SQVTM and CDR2 is ANQGSEA. CDR3 loop: CSVDLPGHNYGYTF.

V gene TRBV19 combines with J gene TRBJ2-7; TCRdb returns TRBD2, unconfirmable since there is no DNA. The CDR3 contains 12 residues. The germline CDR1 and CDR2 sequences are LNHDA and SQIVND (reference sequence). CDR3 region: CASSISGYEQYF.

This chain links TRBV28 with TRBJ2-7; TCRdb gives TRBD1 as the D gene, but with no DNA this cannot be confirmed. CDR1 and CDR2 from the germline V gene are MDHEN and SYDVKM. This CDR3 spans 14 amino acids. The chain's CDR3 is CASSLERGYYEQYF.

The CDR3 sequence is CASSGANYGYTF. The gene calls are TRBV7-9 and TRBJ1-2. The CDR3 runs to 12 residues. CDR1 and CDR2 from the germline V gene are SEHNR and FQNEAQ (reference sequence).

The V call is TRBV27, the J call TRBJ2-1; there is no DNA to check the TCRdb D call of TRBD1. The CDR3 consists of 15 residues. Germline V gives CDR1 MNHEY, CDR2 SMNVEV (reference sequence). The CDR3 loop reads CASSSPGQGSNEQFF.

The chain employs TRBV5-1 and TRBJ2-1; the D call of TRBD1 rests on TCRdb alone, since no DNA is present to check it. Germline loops: CDR1 SGHRS, CDR2 YFSETQ. The CDR3 extends over 14 amino acids. The CDR3 is CASSFEGQVNEQFF.

V usage is TRBV28 and J usage is TRBJ2-3; TCRdb proposes TRBD1, but this gene call is untestable without DNA. The CDR3 loop spans 12 amino acids. Germline values: CDR1 MDHEN, CDR2 SYDVKM. CDR3 sequence: CASSLAGTTQYF.

The gene calls are TRBV3-1 and TRBJ2-7. The CDR3 loop spans 13 amino acids. Germline V gene lookup returns CDR1 LGHDT and CDR2 YNNKEL (reference sequence). The CDR3 is CASSLGTYYEQYF.